Listed below are T cell receptor beta chains from one sample, sequenced in a study of graft-versus-host responses after intestinal transplantation. The data were produced by immunoSEQ multiplex PCR, yet TCRdb's version contains in-frame clones alone and is incomplete. This table holds around 12,000 clones, around 85% found once. This specimen consisted of PBMCs, obtained around 300 days after intestinal transplant. The origin of the receptors is a human patient who received an intestinal transplant, so some T cells may come from the graft donor. CDR3s include the opening cysteine and the closing phenylalanine or tryptophan. The D gene is left open where the match is weak. Clone size, where shown, is once, few, many, or a class for clones that have expanded.

V	J	size	D	CDR3	DNA
TRBV4-3	TRBJ2-7	.	.	CASSPYGGQGYEQYF	TGCGCCAGCAGCCCCTACGGGGGGCAGGGTTACGAGCAGTACTTC
TRBV14	TRBJ2-1	.	.	CASSLWTVSTYNEQFF	TGTGCCAGCAGCCTTTGGACAGTCTCTACCTACAATGAGCAGTTCTTC
TRBV18	TRBJ2-5	.	TRBD2	CASSPLAGNLEVETQYF	TGTGCCAGCTCACCACTAGCGGGAAACTTAGAGGTAGAGACCCAGTACTTC
TRBV7-3	TRBJ2-1	.	TRBD2	CASSLGTGTSGIPKRNEQFF	TGTGCCAGCAGCTTAGGAACAGGGACTAGCGGGATCCCTAAGAGAAATGAGCAGTTCTTC
TRBV27	TRBJ2-5	.	.	CASSSGGGWGETQYF	TGTGCCAGCAGTTCCGGTGGGGGTTGGGGAGAGACCCAGTACTTC
TRBV27	TRBJ2-1	.	TRBD1	CASRLQGAGVAGYNEQFF	TGTGCCAGCAGGCTACAGGGGGCAGGAGTAGCGGGTTACAATGAGCAGTTCTTC
TRBV6-4	TRBJ1-5	.	TRBD1	CASFYSGQGANQPQHF	TGTGCCAGCTTCTACTCGGGGCAGGGGGCAAATCAGCCCCAGCATTTT
TRBV2	TRBJ2-7	.	.	CASSERSGAAYEQYF	TGTGCCAGCAGTGAAAGGAGCGGAGCAGCCTACGAGCAGTACTTC
TRBV13	TRBJ2-1	.	TRBD1	CASSSRDRGVDEQFF	TGTGCCAGCAGCTCACGGGACAGGGGGGTTGATGAGCAGTTCTTC
TRBV7-9	TRBJ2-6	.	TRBD1	CASSLGGSIPGSGANVLTF	TGTGCCAGCAGCCTAGGGGGCAGCATTCCGGGCTCTGGGGCCAACGTCCTGACTTTC
TRBV7-2	TRBJ2-1	.	TRBD2	CASSLSGGGPYNEQFF	TGTGCCAGCAGCTTAAGCGGGGGAGGGCCCTACAATGAGCAGTTCTTC
TRBV27	TRBJ1-2	.	TRBD1	CASSQGGGYTF	TGTGCCAGCAGCCAGGGGGGTGGCTACACCTTC
TRBV7-2	TRBJ2-1	.	TRBD2	CASSSASGRSGEQFF	TGTGCCAGCAGCTCAGCTAGCGGGAGGTCAGGTGAGCAGTTCTTC
TRBV5-3	TRBJ1-4	.	.	CARSLRDPNEKLFF	TGTGCCAGAAGCCTCCGGGACCCTAATGAAAAACTGTTTTTT
TRBV18	TRBJ2-7	.	TRBD2	CASSTLAGVYEQYF	TGTGCCAGCTCAACACTAGCGGGAGTCTACGAGCAGTACTTC
TRBV29-1	TRBJ2-7	.	TRBD2	CSVVELAGAYEQYF	TGCAGCGTTGTAGAGCTAGCGGGGGCCTACGAGCAGTACTTC
TRBV28	TRBJ1-5	.	.	CASSLTRVSNQPQHF	TGTGCCAGCAGTTTGACCAGGGTTAGCAATCAGCCCCAGCATTTT
TRBV11-2	TRBJ1-2	.	.	CASSSVVGHGYTF	TGTGCCAGCAGCTCGGTGGTGGGTCATGGCTACACCTTC
TRBV27	TRBJ2-3	once	TRBD2	CASSFGGLAGEADTQYF	TGTGCCAGCAGTTTCGGGGGACTAGCGGGAGAGGCAGATACGCAGTATTTT
TRBV4-2	TRBJ2-5	.	TRBD2	CASSQARTSGDQETQYF	TGTGCCAGCAGCCAAGCCAGGACTAGCGGAGACCAAGAGACCCAGTACTTC
TRBV9	TRBJ2-7	.	.	CASSVGSGLGYEQYF	TGTGCCAGCAGCGTAGGTTCGGGGTTAGGCTACGAGCAGTACTTC
TRBV6-5	TRBJ1-1	.	TRBD1	CASKDRGRRNTEAFF	TGTGCCAGCAAAGACAGGGGGCGGAGGAACACTGAAGCTTTCTTT
TRBV28	TRBJ2-7	.	.	CASSITLTGHYEQYF	TGTGCCAGCAGCATTACATTGACAGGCCACTACGAGCAGTACTTC
TRBV6-5	TRBJ1-2	.	.	CASSYLEGKGYYGYTF	TGTGCCAGCAGTTACTTGGAAGGCAAAGGATACTATGGCTACACCTTC
TRBV19	TRBJ2-1	.	.	CASSPGLAQFF	TGTGCCAGTAGTCCTGGCTTGGCGCAGTTCTTC
TRBV7-2	TRBJ1-2	.	.	CASSLDGGELGGGYTF	TGTGCCAGCAGCTTAGATGGAGGGGAATTAGGGGGTGGCTACACCTTC
TRBV4-1	TRBJ1-1	few	.	CASSQDVGGRMNTEAFF	TGCGCCAGCAGCCAAGACGTTGGAGGGAGAATGAACACTGAAGCTTTCTTT
TRBV4-1	TRBJ2-1	.	TRBD2	CASSETLAGENEQFF	TGCGCCAGCAGCGAAACGCTAGCGGGAGAAAATGAGCAGTTCTTC
TRBV5-7	TRBJ1-3	.	.	CASSLAGNSGNTIYF	TGTGCCAGCAGCTTGGCAGGAAACTCTGGAAACACCATATATTTT
TRBV10-3	TRBJ1-5	.	.	CAISESSGDQPQHF	TGTGCCATCAGTGAGTCGTCGGGGGATCAGCCCCAGCATTTT
TRBV30	TRBJ1-1	.	.	CAWSGVNTEAFF	TGTGCCTGGAGTGGGGTGAACACTGAAGCTTTCTTT
TRBV18	TRBJ2-7	.	.	CASSPDTSYEQYF	TGTGCCAGCTCACCCGACACATCCTACGAGCAGTACTTC
TRBV5-1	TRBJ2-3	.	.	CASRGGTAITDTQYF	TGCGCCAGCAGGGGAGGGACAGCCATCACAGATACGCAGTATTTT
TRBV7-8	TRBJ2-7	.	TRBD1	CASSPRDRGVYEQYF	TGTGCCAGCAGCCCACGGGACAGGGGTGTCTACGAGCAGTACTTC
TRBV2	TRBJ2-5	.	.	CASSEQGRKTQYF	TGTGCCAGCAGTGAACAGGGAAGAAAGACCCAGTACTTC
TRBV6-4	TRBJ2-1	once	TRBD2	CASSPRDSGDYNEQFF	TGTGCCAGCAGTCCCCGAGATAGCGGGGACTACAATGAGCAGTTCTTC
TRBV5-6	TRBJ2-5	.	TRBD1	CASSSELETGGSGETQYF	TGTGCCAGCAGCTCAGAGTTAGAGACAGGGGGTTCCGGGGAGACCCAGTACTTC
TRBV28	TRBJ1-5	few	TRBD1	CASSLDRGQGQPQHF	TGTGCCAGCAGCCTCGACAGGGGACAGGGTCAGCCCCAGCATTTT
TRBV19	TRBJ2-5	.	TRBD1	CATGQTGGETQYF	TGTGCCACGGGACAGACCGGCGGGGAGACCCAGTACTTC
TRBV6-6	TRBJ1-1	once	TRBD1	CASSESRGAFF	TGTGCCAGCAGTGAAAGCAGGGGGGCTTTCTTT
TRBV7-9	TRBJ2-5	.	TRBD2	CASSFQTSGRETQYF	TGTGCCAGCAGCTTCCAAACTAGCGGGAGAGAGACCCAGTACTTC
TRBV2	TRBJ2-7	.	TRBD2	CASRGLAAYEQYF	TGTGCCAGCAGGGGACTAGCGGCCTACGAGCAGTACTTC
TRBV5-8	TRBJ2-7	.	.	CASSFNEQYF	TGTGCCAGCAGCTTCAACGAGCAGTACTTC
TRBV7-9	TRBJ2-7	.	TRBD2	CASSFAISGSSPVYEQYF	TGTGCCAGCAGCTTTGCGATTAGCGGGAGCAGTCCCGTCTACGAGCAGTACTTC